One sample yielded the 28 T cell receptor beta chains listed below, sequenced in a study of T cells expressing NK-cell markers. TCRdb reprocessed the 5' RACE reads, keeping one entry per CDR3 protein, no DNA. The table lists approximately 550,000 distinct CDR3 sequences. What was sequenced was blood T cells: a sorted CD56 or NKG2C T cell subset, CD4+ or CD8+ T cells, or bulk PBMC T cells (not recorded which). These receptor sequences come from a man younger than 35 in good health.

This rearrangement joins TRBV15 to TRBJ1-2; TCRdb's assignment of TRBD1 cannot be checked, as there is no DNA. CDR1 is LNHNV and CDR2 is YYDKDF in the germline V gene (reference sequence). The CDR3 totals 18 residues. The CDR3 spells CATSREAGTGLTNYGYTF.

The rearrangement joins TRBV7-7 to TRBJ2-3; TCRdb gives TRBD2 as the D gene, but with no DNA this cannot be confirmed. This CDR3 is built from 16 residues. Germline V gene lookup returns CDR1 SSHAT and CDR2 FNYEAQ (reference sequence). The CDR3: CASSRKGPWGTDTQYF.

The rearrangement joins TRBV5-1 to TRBJ1-6; the D call of TRBD1 rests on TCRdb alone, since no DNA is present to check it. This CDR3 is 16 amino acids long. The germline gives CDR1 SGHRS, CDR2 YFSETQ. The CDR3 here is CASSLVGDPQIEPLHF.

This rearrangement joins TRBV25-1 to TRBJ2-5; TCRdb picks TRBD2, but there is no DNA to check that call. The V gene's germline CDR1 is MGHDK and CDR2 SYGVNS. The CDR3 sequence is 16 residues long. The CDR3 here is CASSEWEAGVQETQYF.

This chain uses TRBV29-1 with TRBJ2-4. CDR3 length equals 14 residues. Per germline, CDR1 SQVTM and CDR2 ANQGSEA. CDR3 residues: CSVAGRLAENIQYF.

This chain connects TRBV20-1 to TRBJ1-4; lacking DNA, the TRBD1 call made by TCRdb goes unchecked. Germline loops: CDR1 DFQATT, CDR2 SNEGSKA (reference sequence). The CDR3 contains 16 residues. The CDR3 protein is CSASRGGRGTNEKLFF.

The chain carries TRBV12-3 or TRBV12-4 and TRBJ2-3. The CDR3 sequence is 13 residues long. The CDR3 region is CASSSVAKDTQYF.

The J gene is TRBJ2-3, the V gene TRBV10-3; as DNA is missing, the TRBD2 call by TCRdb cannot be tested. Germline lookup yields CDR1 ENHRY and CDR2 SYGVKD. The CDR3 contains 12 residues. CDR3: CATGTSADTQYF.

V usage is TRBV5-6 and J usage is TRBJ2-7; checking the TCRdb D call of TRBD1 is not possible without DNA. The germline gives CDR1 SGHDT, CDR2 YYEEEE. The CDR3 loop spans 11 amino acids. CDR3 residues: CASSRPGTVYF. Variable domain in full (rest from reference TRBV5-6 and TRBJ2-7): DAGVTQSPTHLIKTRGQQVTLRCSPKSGHDTVSWYQQALGQGPQFIFQYYEEEERQRGNFPDRFSGHQFPNYSSELNVNALLLGDSALYLCASSRPGTVYFGPGTRLTVT.

This CDR3 is CASSFRQHLAKNIQYF. V gene TRBV12-3 or TRBV12-4 combines with J gene TRBJ2-4. This CDR3 spans 16 amino acids.

The V call is TRBV7-2, the J call TRBJ2-5; TCRdb names TRBD2, which stays unverified in the absence of DNA. Germline V gene lookup returns CDR1 SGHTA and CDR2 FQGNSA. The CDR3 loop spans 16 amino acids. CDR3: CASSLTGTGPQETQYF.

The V call is TRBV6-1, the J call TRBJ2-7; the TCRdb call, TRBD1, lacks DNA for checking. The CDR3 totals 14 residues. Per the germline V gene, CDR1 is MNHNS and CDR2 is SASEGT. CDR3 loop: CASSRDRESYEQYF.

V gene TRBV4-3 combines with J gene TRBJ1-5; as DNA is missing, the TRBD1 call by TCRdb cannot be tested. This CDR3 spans 15 amino acids. Germline V gene sequence: CDR1 LGHNA, CDR2 YSLEER. The CDR3 is CASSQGSGGGQPQHF.

The V gene is TRBV12-3 or TRBV12-4, the J gene TRBJ2-3; no DNA is available, so the TRBD1 call from TCRdb remains unchecked. The CDR3 is 16 amino acids. The CDR3: CASSLTGGRGADTQYF.

The gene calls are TRBV20-1 and TRBJ2-1. The CDR3 sequence is 15 residues long. Germline CDR1 DFQATT, CDR2 SNEGSKA (reference sequence). The CDR3 protein is CSAREGYVSYNEQFF.

This chain joins TRBV7-9 and TRBJ1-1; no DNA is available, so the TRBD1 call from TCRdb remains unchecked. The CDR3 is 11 amino acids. Germline V gene sequence: CDR1 SEHNR, CDR2 FQNEAQ (reference sequence). CDR3 region: CASNWGTEAFF. The entire variable domain, with the rest obtained from reference TRBV7-9 and TRBJ1-1, is as follows: DTGVSQNPRHKITKRGQNVTFRCDPISEHNRLYWYRQTLGQGPEFLTYFQNEAQLEKSRLLSDRFSAERPKGSFSTLEIQRTEQGDSAMYLCASNWGTEAFFGQGTRLTVV.

This rearrangement joins TRBV12-3 or TRBV12-4 to TRBJ2-1. The CDR3 spans 14 residues. The CDR3 sequence: CASSFTTPTDEQFF.

The V and J genes are TRBV6-1 and TRBJ1-5; the D gene TCRdb calls, TRBD1, cannot be checked with no DNA. CDR1 MNHNS and CDR2 SASEGT come from the germline V gene. This CDR3 has 14 amino acids. This CDR3 is CASSSDRGYQPQHF.

The chain uses TRBV9 and TRBJ1-1. Germline-derived CDR1 and CDR2 are SGDLS and YYNGEE. The CDR3 is made up of 16 amino acids. CDR3 loop: CASSVGAGMGETEAFF.

The rearrangement links TRBV28 to TRBJ2-2; TCRdb picks TRBD2, but there is no DNA to check that call. The CDR3 consists of 14 residues. Germline V gene sequence: CDR1 MDHEN, CDR2 SYDVKM. The CDR3 protein is CASSRAQYTGELFF.

CDR3 in amino acids: CASVSGGEQFF. The chain employs TRBV6-5 and TRBJ2-1; TCRdb gives TRBD1 as the D gene, but with no DNA this cannot be confirmed. CDR1 and CDR2 from the germline V gene are MNHEY and SVGAGI. CDR3 length: 11 amino acids.

The chain joins TRBV6-2 or TRBV6-3 to TRBJ2-7; TCRdb outputs TRBD1, but without DNA this stays unchecked. Germline CDR1 MNHEY, CDR2 SVGEGT. The CDR3 loop spans 17 amino acids. This CDR3 is CAIRPTGALLPGDEQYF.

This chain connects TRBV7-2 to TRBJ2-2; no DNA is available, so the TRBD2 call from TCRdb remains unchecked. This CDR3 contains 17 residues. Germline V CDR1 and CDR2: SGHTA, FQGNSA. The CDR3 sequence is CASSSLRGRITKGELFF.

The chain is built from TRBV30 and TRBJ1-4; as DNA is missing, the TRBD1 call by TCRdb cannot be tested. The CDR3 spans 13 residues. Per the germline V gene, CDR1 is GTSNPN and CDR2 is SVGIG (reference sequence). This CDR3 is CACTGGTNEKLFF.

This sequence joins TRBV11-2 and TRBJ2-1; no DNA is available, so the TRBD1 call from TCRdb remains unchecked. The CDR3 has 18 amino acids. In germline, CDR1 is SGHAT, CDR2 FQNNGV. CDR3 protein: CASSLDNRSWGVYNEQFF.

V usage is TRBV7-2 and J usage is TRBJ2-1; TCRdb picks TRBD2, but there is no DNA to check that call. The CDR3 is 14 residues long. CDR1 is SGHTA and CDR2 is FQGNSA in the germline V gene. CDR3 sequence reads: CASSLDRLAGKQFF.

The V gene is TRBV7-8, the J gene TRBJ1-2. CDR1 and CDR2 from the germline V gene are SGHVS and FQNEAQ. This CDR3 has 18 amino acids. CDR3 amino acids: CASSLAHPQRSTNYGYTF. Full variable domain (rest looked up from reference TRBV7-8 and TRBJ1-2): GAGVSQSPRYKVAKRGQDVALRCDPISGHVSLFWYQQALGQGPEFLTYFQNEAQLDKSGLPSDRFFAERPEGSVSTLKIQRTQQEDSAVYLCASSLAHPQRSTNYGYTFGSGTRLTVV.

V gene TRBV7-6 combines with J gene TRBJ2-5; without DNA, the TCRdb call of TRBD1 cannot be checked. Germline CDR1 and CDR2: SGHVS and FNYEAQ. The CDR3 consists of 14 residues. The CDR3: CASRDPTWEETQYF.